This TCR beta chain was sequenced during a study of beta chain features in type 1 diabetes. At the level of the study: Similarity in age, gender and cell yields was seen between patients and healthy donors. General observations from the study: All four CD4+ subsets of Type 1 diabetes patients contained TCRB CDR3s that were moderately but significantly shorter. Type 1 diabetes patients had VDJ junctions that carried fewer insertions and more deletions.

The study reverse transcribed the entire isolated RNA, so it sequenced expressed TCRB transcripts. Data came from immunoSEQ multiplex PCR; TCRdb stores just in-frame clones and leaves some out. The sample gives roughly 300,000 clones, 13% to 15% of which show up once; 6.7% is in the top ten. CDR1 and CDR2 from the germline V gene are MNHNS and SASEGT. The ends lost 4 bases at V and 2 bases at J; junction bases unmatched: 9. The length of the CDR3 is 16 residues. To note about this clone: The target antigen is unknown.

This sequence originates from a man aged 30-40 years in good health. Sample: central memory CD4+ T cells from blood. The chain carries TRBV6-1 and TRBJ2-3, with TRBD1 matching over 7 bases. Written as DNA, the CDR3 is TGTGCCAGCAGTGGCCGACAGGGCCGTCCCACAGATACGCAGTATTTT. Translated, it gives CASSGRQGRPTDTQYF.